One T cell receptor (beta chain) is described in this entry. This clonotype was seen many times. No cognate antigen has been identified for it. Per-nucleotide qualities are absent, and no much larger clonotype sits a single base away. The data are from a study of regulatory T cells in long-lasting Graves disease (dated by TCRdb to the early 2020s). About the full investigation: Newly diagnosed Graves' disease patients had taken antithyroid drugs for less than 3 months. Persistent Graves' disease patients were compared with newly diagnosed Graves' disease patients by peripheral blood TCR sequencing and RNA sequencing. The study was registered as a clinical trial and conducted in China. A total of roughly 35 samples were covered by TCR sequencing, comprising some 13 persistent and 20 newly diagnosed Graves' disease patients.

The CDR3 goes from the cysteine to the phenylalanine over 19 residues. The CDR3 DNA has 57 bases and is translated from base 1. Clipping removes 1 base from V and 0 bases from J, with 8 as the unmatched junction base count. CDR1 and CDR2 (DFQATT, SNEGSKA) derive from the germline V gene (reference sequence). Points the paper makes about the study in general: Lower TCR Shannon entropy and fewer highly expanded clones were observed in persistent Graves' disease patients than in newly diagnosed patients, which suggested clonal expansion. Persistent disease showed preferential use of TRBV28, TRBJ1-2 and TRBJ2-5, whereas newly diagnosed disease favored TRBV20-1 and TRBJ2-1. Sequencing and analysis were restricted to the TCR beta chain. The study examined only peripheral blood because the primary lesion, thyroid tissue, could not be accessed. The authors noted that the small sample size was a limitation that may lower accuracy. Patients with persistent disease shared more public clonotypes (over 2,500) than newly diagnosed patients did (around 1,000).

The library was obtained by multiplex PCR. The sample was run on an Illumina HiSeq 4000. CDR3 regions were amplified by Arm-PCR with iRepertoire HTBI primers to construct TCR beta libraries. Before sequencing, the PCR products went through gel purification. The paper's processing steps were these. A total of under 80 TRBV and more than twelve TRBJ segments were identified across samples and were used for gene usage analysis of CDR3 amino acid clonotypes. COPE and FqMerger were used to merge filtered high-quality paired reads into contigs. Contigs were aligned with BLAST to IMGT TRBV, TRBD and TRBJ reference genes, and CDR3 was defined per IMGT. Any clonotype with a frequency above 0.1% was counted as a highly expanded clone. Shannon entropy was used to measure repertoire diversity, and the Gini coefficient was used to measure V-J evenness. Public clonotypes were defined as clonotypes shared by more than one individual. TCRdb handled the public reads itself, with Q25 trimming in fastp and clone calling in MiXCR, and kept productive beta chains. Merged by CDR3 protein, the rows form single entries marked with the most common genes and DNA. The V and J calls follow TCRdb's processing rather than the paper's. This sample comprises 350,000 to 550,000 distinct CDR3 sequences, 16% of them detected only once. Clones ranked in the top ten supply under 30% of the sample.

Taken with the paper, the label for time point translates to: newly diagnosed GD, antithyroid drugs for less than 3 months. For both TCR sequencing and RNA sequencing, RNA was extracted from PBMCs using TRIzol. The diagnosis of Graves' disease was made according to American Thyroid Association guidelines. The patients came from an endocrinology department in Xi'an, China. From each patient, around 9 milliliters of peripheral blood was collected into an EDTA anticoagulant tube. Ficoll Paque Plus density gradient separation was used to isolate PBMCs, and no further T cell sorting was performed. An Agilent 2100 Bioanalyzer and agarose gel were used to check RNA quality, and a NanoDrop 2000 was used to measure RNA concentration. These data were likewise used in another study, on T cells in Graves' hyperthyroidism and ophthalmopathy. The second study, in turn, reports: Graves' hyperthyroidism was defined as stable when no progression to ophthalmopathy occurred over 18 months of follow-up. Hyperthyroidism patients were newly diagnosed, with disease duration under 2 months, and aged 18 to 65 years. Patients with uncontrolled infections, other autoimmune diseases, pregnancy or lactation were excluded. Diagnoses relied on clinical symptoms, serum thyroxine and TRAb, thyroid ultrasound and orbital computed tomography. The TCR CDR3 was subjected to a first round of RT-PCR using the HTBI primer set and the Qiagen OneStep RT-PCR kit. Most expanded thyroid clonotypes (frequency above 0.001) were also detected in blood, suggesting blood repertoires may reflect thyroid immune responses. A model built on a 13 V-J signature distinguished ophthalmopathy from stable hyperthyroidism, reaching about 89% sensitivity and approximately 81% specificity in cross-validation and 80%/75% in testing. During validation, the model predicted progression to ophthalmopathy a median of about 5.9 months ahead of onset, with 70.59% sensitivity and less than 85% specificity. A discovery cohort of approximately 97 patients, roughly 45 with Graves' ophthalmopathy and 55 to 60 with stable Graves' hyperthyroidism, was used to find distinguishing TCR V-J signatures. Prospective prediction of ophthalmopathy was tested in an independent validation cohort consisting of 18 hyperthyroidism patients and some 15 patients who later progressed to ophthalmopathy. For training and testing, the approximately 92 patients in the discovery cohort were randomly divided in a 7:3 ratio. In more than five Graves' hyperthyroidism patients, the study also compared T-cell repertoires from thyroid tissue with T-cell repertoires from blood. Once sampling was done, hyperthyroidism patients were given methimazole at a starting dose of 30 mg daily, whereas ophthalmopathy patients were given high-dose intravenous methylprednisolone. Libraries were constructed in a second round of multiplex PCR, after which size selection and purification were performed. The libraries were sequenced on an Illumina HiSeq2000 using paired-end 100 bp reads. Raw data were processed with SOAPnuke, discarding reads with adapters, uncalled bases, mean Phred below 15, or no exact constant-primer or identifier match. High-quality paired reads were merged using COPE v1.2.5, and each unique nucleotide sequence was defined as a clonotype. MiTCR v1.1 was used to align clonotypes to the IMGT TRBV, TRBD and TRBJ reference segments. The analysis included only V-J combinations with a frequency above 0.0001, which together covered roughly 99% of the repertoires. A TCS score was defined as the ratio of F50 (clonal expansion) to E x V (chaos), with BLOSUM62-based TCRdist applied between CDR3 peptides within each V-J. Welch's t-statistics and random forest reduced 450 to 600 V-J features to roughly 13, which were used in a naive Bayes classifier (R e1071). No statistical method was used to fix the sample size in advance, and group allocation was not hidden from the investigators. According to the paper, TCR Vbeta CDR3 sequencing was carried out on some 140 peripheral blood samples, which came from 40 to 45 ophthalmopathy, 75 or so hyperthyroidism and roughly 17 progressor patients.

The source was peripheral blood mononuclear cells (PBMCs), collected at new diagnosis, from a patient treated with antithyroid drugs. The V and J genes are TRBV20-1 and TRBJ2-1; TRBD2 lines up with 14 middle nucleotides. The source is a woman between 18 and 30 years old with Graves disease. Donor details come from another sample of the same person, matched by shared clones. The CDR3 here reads CSARARGLAGEGSYNEQFF. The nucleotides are TGCAGTGCTAGAGCAAGGGGACTAGCGGGAGAAGGCTCCTACAATGAGCAGTTCTTC.